This TCR beta chain was identified in a study of tissue T cells after allogeneic stem cell transplantation. Study results and caveats: Shared clones across patients were few; motif clustering revealed tissue-specific shared signatures. Blood and spleen captured only part of the tissue TCR repertoire.

Sample time point: mouse harvest day 14 after allogeneic transplant. Mouse grafts combined 10^7 T-cell-depleted bone marrow cells with 10^6 splenic CD5+ T cells. Concerning this clone: Its specificity is not known. Gene names are mouse gene names. The observed sequence ends 1 residue before the CDR3 terminus, with the missing tail filled in from the germline J gene.

Clones were sequenced by immunoSEQ multiplex PCR, and TCRdb holds only the in-frame ones, with some missing. The profile shows roughly 8,100 clones, over 30% of them singletons. From germline, CDR1 is KGHTA and CDR2 FRNEEI. The CDR3 has 13 residues. J was trimmed by 9 bases and V by 2 bases; bases with no gene match: 4. Material: skin. The chain uses TRBV24 and TRBJ2-7, with TRBD1 identical over 10 bases. The clonotype originates from a female BALB/c mouse given C57BL/6 T cells with graft-versus-host disease after an allogeneic hematopoietic cell transplant. CDR3 sequence: CASSLMGDRGQYF. The CDR3 bases that were read are TGTGCCAGCAGTCTGATGGGGGACAGGGGACAGTAC.